One sample yielded the 18 T cell receptor beta chains listed below, sequenced in a study of blood T cell repertoires in COVID-19 (dated by TCRdb to 2018 to 2021). Library construction relied on the immunoSEQ multiplex PCR assay. Drawn from immuneACCESS, this table holds only the in-frame rearrangements with V and J called that TCRdb kept. Clones are partly lost; checked studies trace under half to an unresolved V gene and leave the rest unexplained. Across this sample there are some 380,000 clones, with 85% to 90% seen only once. The ten biggest clones cover about 6.8% of the sample. Source material: peripheral blood. All receptors come from a man aged 18 to 30 with active or convalescent COVID-19.

This clone occurred once. V is TRBV28 and J is TRBJ1-1, with 10 bases matching TRBD1. V shed 4 bases, J shed 7 bases, and the junction held 6 bases outside the gene matches. This CDR3 has 14 amino acids. CDR1 is MDHEN and CDR2 is SYDVKM in the germline V gene. The CDR3 loop reads CASSSMGQGREAFF. CDR3 DNA sequence: TGTGCCAGCAGTTCGATGGGACAGGGGCGTGAAGCTTTCTTT.

V gene TRBV30 combines with J gene TRBJ1-2; 10 bases line up with TRBD1. Trimming took 2 bases from V and 4 from J; bases not matched to a gene: 7. Per germline, CDR1 GTSNPN and CDR2 SVGIG (reference sequence). The CDR3 runs 15 residues. The CDR3 spells CAWSIDRGLGYGYTF. DNA for the CDR3: TGTGCCTGGAGTATTGACAGGGGGCTTGGCTATGGCTACACCTTC.

This chain uses TRBV18 with TRBJ2-2; D unclear. Trimming cost V 2 bases and J 7 bases, with 14 bases left between them. The CDR3 loop spans 15 amino acids. Germline values: CDR1 KGHSH, CDR2 LQKENI. The CDR3 here is CASSPGPPSHGELFF. The CDR3 DNA reads as TGTGCCAGCTCACCAGGGCCTCCCTCCCACGGGGAGCTGTTTTTT.

The CDR3 nucleotides are TGTGCCAGCAGCCCTGGACAGGCCACCGGGGAGCTGTTTTTT. Translation gives CASSPGQATGELFF. The chain couples TRBV11-3 to TRBJ2-2; TRBD1 matches 7 bases. With 5 bases clipped from V and 4 bases from J, the junction kept 4 bases outside the gene matches. The CDR3 runs to 14 residues. Germline CDR1 reads SGHNT; CDR2 reads YENEEA.

DNA of the CDR3: TGTGCCAGTAAAGAGGGGACAGGCCTTTACGAGCAGTACTTC. Translation gives CASKEGTGLYEQYF. The chain is built from TRBV19 and TRBJ2-7; 8 bases agree with TRBD1. The CDR3 extends over 14 amino acids. With 7 bases clipped from V and 4 bases from J, the junction kept 9 bases outside the gene matches. Germline V gives CDR1 LNHDA, CDR2 SQIVND (reference sequence).

The chain links TRBV7-2 to TRBJ2-1, with D possibly TRBD1 on 6 matching bases. Trimming removed 1 base from V and 9 bases from J, with 16 bases in between. This CDR3 is 15 amino acids long. Germline CDR1 and CDR2: SGHTA and FQGNSA. CDR3 in amino acids: CASSLVQGTVIEQFF. The CDR3 bases are TGTGCCAGCAGCTTAGTTCAGGGGACGGTAATTGAGCAGTTCTTC.

The chain employs TRBV3-1 (or the pseudogene TRBV3-2) and TRBJ2-3; 8 bases are shared with TRBD2. The length of the CDR3 is 15 residues. Germline V gene sequence: CDR1 LGHDT, CDR2 YNNKEL (reference sequence). V lost 4 bases, J lost 4 bases, and 7 bases stayed unmatched. The chain's CDR3 is CASSPSGLASDTQYF. CDR3 nucleotide sequence: TGTGCCAGCAGCCCCTCCGGACTAGCATCAGATACGCAGTATTTT.

This clone was counted a single time. The identical CDR3 is also encoded by other nucleotide sequences in the sample. The gene calls are TRBV6-5 and TRBJ1-2, with D possibly TRBD1 on 6 matching bases. The CDR3 spans 14 residues. The V gene lost 0 bases and the J gene lost 2 bases, with 7 bases spanning the gap. Germline CDR1 MNHEY, CDR2 SVGAGI. As DNA, the CDR3 is TGTGCCAGCAGTTACTCGACAGGAAACTATGGCTACACCTTC. This codes for CASSYSTGNYGYTF.

The chain joins TRBV5-6 to TRBJ1-2; TRBD1 agrees at 7 bases. Germline trimming cut 2 bases from V and 1 base from J; bases unmatched to any gene: 5. CDR1 is SGHDT and CDR2 is YYEEEE in the germline V gene. This CDR3 contains 15 residues. CDR3 nucleotides: TGTGCCAGCAGCTTTCCCCCAGGGGGTAACTATGGCTACACCTTC. It translates to CASSFPPGGNYGYTF. Combining the CDR3 with reference TRBV5-6 and TRBJ1-2 gives the whole variable domain DAGVTQSPTHLIKTRGQQVTLRCSPKSGHDTVSWYQQALGQGPQFIFQYYEEEERQRGNFPDRFSGHQFPNYSSELNVNALLLGDSALYLCASSFPPGGNYGYTFGSGTRLTVV.

This chain links TRBV3-1 (or the pseudogene TRBV3-2) with TRBJ2-3, with 7 nucleotides matching TRBD2. Germline-derived CDR1 and CDR2 are LGHDT and YNNKEL (reference sequence). The CDR3 has 14 amino acids. V was pared by 4 bases and J by 2 bases, with 3 bases of the junction left unmatched. CDR3 sequence: CASSRAGYTDTQYF. CDR3 DNA: TGTGCCAGCAGCCGAGCGGGGTACACAGATACGCAGTATTTT.

The chain carries TRBV7-9 and TRBJ2-7, with D unclear. This CDR3 has 15 amino acids. Trimming removed 5 bases at V and 2 bases at J, with 16 bases between. Germline values: CDR1 SEHNR, CDR2 FQNEAQ (reference sequence). The CDR3 DNA follows: TGTGCCAGCAGCCGTACCCGGCCTAGTACCTACGAGCAGTACTTC. Encoded protein: CASSRTRPSTYEQYF.

The V call is TRBV6-2 or TRBV6-3, the J call TRBJ2-3, with 7 bases that match TRBD2. V gave up 2 bases and J gave up 1 base; unmatched junction bases: 15. The CDR3 totals 19 residues. Germline assignment: CDR1 MNHEY and CDR2 SVGEGT. The CDR3 sequence is CASSYPQGGSRFGTDTQYF. The DNA of the CDR3 is TGTGCCAGCAGTTACCCCCAGGGCGGGAGCAGGTTTGGCACAGATACGCAGTATTTT.

This clone was counted only a few times. The chain combines TRBV19 with TRBJ1-2, with D possibly being TRBD1 (5 bases). This CDR3 region has 13 residues. Germline-derived CDR1 and CDR2 are LNHDA and SQIVND (reference sequence). V lost 6 bases and J 4 bases, leaving 12 bases between the germline ends. CDR3: CASRDETAYGYTF. The CDR3 bases are TGTGCCAGTAGGGATGAGACAGCCTATGGCTACACCTTC.

This clone was seen just once. V is TRBV9 and J is TRBJ2-7; 9 bases line up with TRBD1. CDR1 is SGDLS and CDR2 is YYNGEE in the germline V gene. Losses at the gene ends were 0 bases for V and 4 bases for J; bases not matched to a gene: 5. This CDR3 has 15 residues. The CDR3 is CASSVGRGTGYEQYF. The CDR3 DNA reads TGTGCCAGCAGCGTAGGTAGAGGGACAGGGTACGAGCAGTACTTC.

The chain carries TRBV30 and TRBJ1-4, with D possibly matching TRBD1 (5 bases). Looked up from germline, CDR1 is GTSNPN and CDR2 is SVGIG (reference sequence). The CDR3 spans 15 residues. V was clipped by 3 bases and J by 3 bases, with 14 bases between them. In nucleotides, the CDR3 is TGTGCCTGGAGCGAGCAGGGAAACCCTAATGAAAAACTGTTTTTT. It is translated as CAWSEQGNPNEKLFF.

The rearrangement uses TRBV11-3 and TRBJ2-7; 7 nucleotides line up with TRBD1. Trimming cost V 3 bases and J 3 bases; bases outside gene matches: 2. The CDR3 covers 13 residues. Germline V CDR1 and CDR2: SGHNT, YENEEA. CDR3 sequence (DNA): TGTGCCAGCAGCTTTAGACAGGGCTACGAGCAGTACTTC. This sequence encodes CASSFRQGYEQYF.

The genes are TRBV11-3 and TRBJ2-7; D is undetermined. The CDR3 sequence is 12 residues long. Germline V lookup: CDR1 SGHNT, CDR2 YENEEA. V was clipped by 0 bases and J by 3 bases, with 3 bases between them. The CDR3: CASSLDGYEQYF. CDR3 nucleotides: TGTGCCAGCAGCTTAGACGGCTACGAGCAGTACTTC.

This chain connects TRBV5-8 to TRBJ1-1; D is perhaps TRBD1 (5 bases). Deletions cut 7 bases from V and 4 bases from J, with 11 bases between. Germline CDR1 and CDR2: SGHTS and YDEGEE. The CDR3 contains 12 residues. The CDR3 DNA follows: TGTGCCAGCTCCAGGGATGGCACTGAAGCTTTCTTT. The encoded protein is CASSRDGTEAFF.